These T cell receptor beta chains were read from a single sample in a study of cytomegalovirus exposure and HLA in healthy donors. Only in-frame clones appear in the TCRdb table, and some are missing; sequencing was by immunoSEQ multiplex PCR. The table lists about 210,000 clones, around 80% of them singletons. The sequenced sample consisted of PBMCs. These receptors all come from a boy aged 10-17 years in good health and CMV-seronegative. CDR3s include the opening cysteine and the closing phenylalanine or tryptophan. The D gene is left open where the match is weak. The size of a clone is reported for some rows only, either as once, few or many, or as a class for expanded clones.

cdr3_nt cdr3_aa d_call v_call clone_size j_call
TGTGCCAGCAGTGCACAGGGGCGCCGGGGGGAGCAGTACTTC CASSAQGRRGEQYF - TRBV2 few TRBJ2-7
TGTGCCACCAGCAGAGTTGACAACCGAGAAGCTTTCTTT CATSRVDNREAFF - TRBV15 - TRBJ1-1
TGTGCCAGCAGCTTAGAGCGAAACACCGGGGAGCTGTTTTTT CASSLERNTGELFF - TRBV7-9 - TRBJ2-2
TGTGCCAGCTCACCACAGACAGAAGCCTACGAGCAGTACTTC CASSPQTEAYEQYF - TRBV18 - TRBJ2-7
TGTGCCGGCCTCGCGGGAGGGCGGACCGGGGAGCTGTTTTTT CAGLAGGRTGELFF TRBD2 TRBV2 - TRBJ2-2
TGTGCCATCAGAGCGGGAGGGGAGACCCAGTACTTC CAIRAGGETQYF TRBD2 TRBV10-3 - TRBJ2-5
TGCGCCAGCAGCTTGATGGGACAGGGCGAACCCCAGCATTTT CASSLMGQGEPQHF TRBD1 TRBV5-1 - TRBJ1-5
TGTGCCAGTAGTAACAGGGGGCGCCTGGGCACTGAAGCTTTCTTT CASSNRGRLGTEAFF TRBD1 TRBV19 - TRBJ1-1
TGTGCCAGCAGCTCCCTCCCTCGGCAGGGAACCTACGAGCAGTACTTC CASSSLPRQGTYEQYF - TRBV11-3 few TRBJ2-7
TGTGCCAGTAATACCGGGACTTGGGGGAACACTGAAGCTTTCTTT CASNTGTWGNTEAFF - TRBV19 - TRBJ1-1
TGTGCCAGCAGCTTGACTACAGGGGTTGAGCAGTACTTC CASSLTTGVEQYF TRBD1 TRBV5-6 - TRBJ2-7
TGCGCCAGCAGTGACGGGGGGGTGGGTACTGAAGCTTTCTTT CASSDGGVGTEAFF - TRBV10-1 - TRBJ1-1
TGTGCCACCCAAACGGCCGGGGGGCGCGGCTATGGCTACACCTTC CATQTAGGRGYGYTF - TRBV6-5 once TRBJ1-2
TGTGCCAGCAGCAACCGGAACAGGCTCCATCCGGAAGCTTTCTTT CASSNRNRLHPEAFF - TRBV21-1 few TRBJ1-1
TGTGCCAGCAGTCAAGCGGGACTAGCTTTACAGCAGTACTTC CASSQAGLALQQYF TRBD2 TRBV11-2 - TRBJ2-7
TGTGCCAGTAGTGTCGAACAGAGCTCCTACAATGAGCAGTTCTTC CASSVEQSSYNEQFF - TRBV19 - TRBJ2-1
TGTGCCAGCAGCCAGGGGACAGTATTCTGGAACACCATATATTTT CASSQGTVFWNTIYF TRBD1 TRBV14 - TRBJ1-3
TGTGCCAGCAGCAAAGAGACGGGTTATAGCTCCTACGAGCAGTACTTC CASSKETGYSSYEQYF - TRBV21-1 - TRBJ2-7
TGCGCCAGCAGCTTGGGGGGAGGAGGAAACACAGATACGCAGTATTTT CASSLGGGGNTDTQYF - TRBV5-1 - TRBJ2-3
TGTGCCAGCAGCTTACTCCCGAAGGGGGCGCGAGGAAACACCATATATTTT CASSLLPKGARGNTIYF TRBD1 TRBV7-9 - TRBJ1-3
TGTGCCAGCTCACGTAACCAGGGGGCTTCGGACACCGGGGAGCTGTTTTTT CASSRNQGASDTGELFF TRBD1 TRBV18 - TRBJ2-2
TGTGCCAGCAGGGGGGACAGGCACTCTGGGGCCAACGTCCTGACTTTC CASRGDRHSGANVLTF TRBD1 TRBV2 - TRBJ2-6
TGTGCCACCAGCGGGCCGGGACAGGGGCGAAATGGCTACACCTTC CATSGPGQGRNGYTF TRBD1 TRBV15 - TRBJ1-2
TGCGCCAGCAGCATCTCCCCGTCCTACGAGCAGTACTTC CASSISPSYEQYF - TRBV5-1 few TRBJ2-7
TGCGCCAGCAGCTTACAACAGGGGGCCTGTGAAGCTTTCTTT CASSLQQGACEAFF TRBD1 TRBV5-1 - TRBJ1-1
TGTGCCAGCAGTTTAGCAGGGGGAGATACTGAAGCTTTCTTT CASSLAGGDTEAFF TRBD1 TRBV27 - TRBJ1-1
TGCGCCAGCAGCCCGGGAGCCATAGGAGGGGAGCAGTACTTC CASSPGAIGGEQYF - TRBV5-1 - TRBJ2-7
TGCGCCAGCAGCTTGAAGACAGGGGTGGAAAAACTGTTTTTT CASSLKTGVEKLFF TRBD1 TRBV5-1 - TRBJ1-4
TGTGCCACCAGCAGACAACTAGCGACACAAGAGACCCAGTACTTC CATSRQLATQETQYF TRBD2 TRBV15 - TRBJ2-5
TGTGCCAGCAGTTTAGGGGACAGGTACCTCTCACTAAGCTACGAGCAGTACTTC CASSLGDRYLSLSYEQYF TRBD1 TRBV27 - TRBJ2-7
TGTGCCAGCAGCGTAGTAGGGCTAGCGGGTCGAAGCTCCTACAATGAGCAGTTCTTC CASSVVGLAGRSSYNEQFF TRBD2 TRBV9 - TRBJ2-1
TGTGCCTGGAGTCTAGGGAACACAGGGGTTGTAGGGGAAGCTTTCTTT CAWSLGNTGVVGEAFF TRBD1 TRBV30 - TRBJ1-1
TGTGCCAGCAGCGCAACAGAGCAGCCCCAGCATTTT CASSATEQPQHF - TRBV2 - TRBJ1-5
TGTGCCAGCAGCTTAGGTAGCGGGAGTAGTACAGATACGCAGTATTTT CASSLGSGSSTDTQYF TRBD2 TRBV7-9 - TRBJ2-3
TGCGCCAGCAGCTCCGGGACAGGGCTAAATTCACCCCTCCACTTT CASSSGTGLNSPLHF TRBD1 TRBV5-1 - TRBJ1-6
TGTGCCAGCAGCTTAAGGACAGGGAGTTTCTTGGCACAAGAGACCCAGTACTTC CASSLRTGSFLAQETQYF TRBD1 TRBV11-2 - TRBJ2-5
TGTGCCAGGGACGAGGGCGGGACGGAGAACACAGATACGCAGTATTTT CARDEGGTENTDTQYF - TRBV7-9 - TRBJ2-3
TGTGCCAGTAGTGACCCAGGGGAAGCTTTCTTT CASSDPGEAFF - TRBV19 once TRBJ1-1
TGTGCCAGCAGCTCGCCGAACAAAAACGCCTACGAGCAGTACTTC CASSSPNKNAYEQYF - TRBV11-3 few TRBJ2-7
TGTGCCAGCAGCTTCACAAAACAGTTCTTC CASSFTKQFF - TRBV7-9 - TRBJ2-1
TGTGCCAGTAGGCACAGGGGGAGGACGGATACGCAGTATTTT CASRHRGRTDTQYF TRBD1 TRBV19 - TRBJ2-3